The text below deals with one TCR beta chain. Its antigen is unidentified. Sequencing used immunoSEQ multiplex PCR; TCRdb keeps in-frame clones, though not all of them. This sample has roughly 120,000 clones; about 90% occur once, and the top ten carry less than 6.5%. Per the germline V gene, CDR1 is MNHEY and CDR2 is SVGEGT. This CDR3 is 16 amino acids long. V was shortened by 6 bases and J by 1 base, with 15 bases between the two germline ends. These data are taken from a study of T cell responses to AZD1222 COVID-19 vaccine. Study observations and caveats: Repertoire sampling was restricted to post-peak T cell response timepoints. Donors, mostly white British, included more females; clonal diversity was possibly underestimated.

Material: peripheral blood, obtained on day 0 of AZD1222 vaccination. The clonotype originates from an adult in good health. The chain employs TRBV6-2 or TRBV6-3 and TRBJ2-2; TRBD1 might be the D (6 bases). The CDR3, as DNA: TGTGCCAGCAGCACCGAACAGGGTCGGAACACCGGGGAGCTGTTTTTT. Encoded protein: CASSTEQGRNTGELFF.